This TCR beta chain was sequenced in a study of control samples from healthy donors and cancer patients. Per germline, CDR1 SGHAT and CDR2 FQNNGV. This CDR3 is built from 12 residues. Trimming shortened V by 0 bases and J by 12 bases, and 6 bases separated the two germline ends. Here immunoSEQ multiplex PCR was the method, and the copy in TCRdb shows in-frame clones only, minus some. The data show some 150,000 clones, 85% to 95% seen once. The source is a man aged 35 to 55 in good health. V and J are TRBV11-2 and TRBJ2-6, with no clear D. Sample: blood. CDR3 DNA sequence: TGTGCCAGCAGCTTAGAGATGATCGTCCTGACTTTC. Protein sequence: CASSLEMIVLTF.